These 18 T cell receptor beta chains share one sample of origin, sequenced in a study of blood T cell repertoires in COVID-19. The repertoire was sequenced with immunoSEQ multiplex PCR; TCRdb's copy has only in-frame clones and lacks some. The sample has 40,000 to 55,000 clones, more than 75% seen once. The specimen sequenced was PBMCs or T cells enriched from blood (not recorded which). These TCRs come from a woman between 50 and 59 years old with acute COVID-19.

The V gene is TRBV27, the J gene TRBJ1-3; no definite D call. Germline loops: CDR1 MNHEY, CDR2 SMNVEV (reference sequence). Deletions cut 5 bases from V and 0 bases from J, with 5 bases between. There are 13 residues in the CDR3. CDR3 sequence (DNA): TGTGCCAGCAGTCTTAACTCTGGAAACACCATATATTTT. Its translation is CASSLNSGNTIYF.

The chain carries TRBV2 and TRBJ2-2; TRBD2 is a possible D gene (6 bases). Germline V gene sequence: CDR1 SNHLY, CDR2 FYNNEI. Trimming pared 3 bases from V and 4 bases from J, leaving 9 bases between. The CDR3 length is 14 residues. The chain's CDR3 is CASSEVSGTGELFF. The CDR3 DNA follows: TGTGCCAGCAGTGAGGTTAGCGGCACCGGGGAGCTGTTTTTT. Filled out from reference TRBV2 and TRBJ2-2, the complete variable domain reads EPEVTQTPSHQVTQMGQEVILRCVPISNHLYFYWYRQILGQKVEFLVSFYNNEISEKSEIFDDQFSVERPDGSNFTLKIRSTKLEDSAMYFCASSEVSGTGELFFGEGSRLTVL.

This clone was recorded a few times. The sample contains more than one DNA sequence encoding this CDR3. The chain has TRBV18 and TRBJ1-1, with unresolved D. Germline lookup yields CDR1 KGHSH and CDR2 LQKENI. This CDR3 is built from 13 residues. Trimming took off 3 bases at V and 1 base at J, with 6 bases between the two ends. The CDR3 DNA is TGTGCCAGCTCACCGGTCAGGAACACTGAAGCTTTCTTT. Its translation is CASSPVRNTEAFF.

The chain has TRBV18 and TRBJ2-7; TRBD1 agrees at 7 bases. This CDR3 spans 15 amino acids. J gave up 5 bases and V 5 bases, and 12 bases lay outside the gene matches. Germline values: CDR1 KGHSH, CDR2 LQKENI. CDR3 bases: TGTGCCAGCTCATCAAGACAGGGCGGATTCAACGAGCAGTACTTC. Amino acids: CASSSRQGGFNEQYF.

V and J are TRBV18 and TRBJ1-2; D perhaps matches TRBD1 (6 bases). The CDR3 is 13 residues long. Trimming took off 4 bases at V and 1 base at J, with 7 bases between the two ends. Germline CDR1 KGHSH, CDR2 LQKENI. CDR3 in amino acids: CASSQDSNYGYTF. The CDR3 DNA is TGTGCCAGCTCACAGGACAGTAACTATGGCTACACCTTC.

The V and J genes are TRBV30 and TRBJ2-2, with 12 bases identical to TRBD2. The CDR3 consists of 14 residues. Germline V gene lookup returns CDR1 GTSNPN and CDR2 SVGIG (reference sequence). V shed 3 bases, J shed 6 bases, and the junction held 2 bases outside the gene matches. The CDR3 bases are TGTGCCTGGAGGCTAGCGGGGGGGCCCGGGGAGCTGTTTTTT. This encodes CAWRLAGGPGELFF.

The chain carries TRBV19 and TRBJ2-7; possible D gene TRBD1, 5 bases. CDR3 length: 14 residues. The germline V gene has CDR1 LNHDA and CDR2 SQIVND (reference sequence). With 3 bases removed from V and 0 bases from J, the gap between germline ends came to 9 bases. The CDR3 coding sequence is TGTGCCAGTAGTATTGGCAGGGTCTCCTACGAGCAGTACTTC. Protein: CASSIGRVSYEQYF.

This clone has only a few counts. The chain couples TRBV19 to TRBJ1-5, with D possibly being TRBD1 (5 bases). The ends were cut back, 3 bases at V and 5 bases at J, with 8 bases in the middle. The CDR3 extends over 13 amino acids. In germline, CDR1 is LNHDA, CDR2 SQIVND (reference sequence). CDR3 sequence reads: CASSISRDQPQHF. The CDR3 DNA is TGTGCCAGTAGTATTAGCAGGGATCAGCCCCAGCATTTT.

This rearrangement joins TRBV19 to TRBJ1-1; TRBD1 might be the D (6 bases). The CDR3 loop spans 14 amino acids. Trimming took 4 bases from V and 0 from J, leaving 9 bases between them. Germline V CDR1 and CDR2: LNHDA, SQIVND (reference sequence). Written as DNA, the CDR3 is TGTGCCAGTAGTAGAGGACAGTTGAACACTGAAGCTTTCTTT. Protein product: CASSRGQLNTEAFF.

This chain links TRBV10-2 with TRBJ1-1; no clear D gene. Germline assignment: CDR1 WSHSY and CDR2 SAAADI. There are 15 residues in the CDR3. V was shortened by 3 bases and J by 1 base, with 12 bases between the two germline ends. CDR3 residues: CASSEMAQTNTEAFF. The CDR3 DNA reads as TGCGCCAGCAGTGAAATGGCCCAAACGAACACTGAAGCTTTCTTT.

The chain combines TRBV11-1 with TRBJ2-2; the D gene is possibly TRBD1 (6 bases). This CDR3 has 14 amino acids. Trimming took 5 bases from V and 4 from J, leaving 11 bases between them. Germline lookup yields CDR1 SGHAT and CDR2 FQDESV (reference sequence). CDR3 sequence reads: CASSLRGGTGELFF. The CDR3 nucleotides read TGTGCCAGCAGCCTCAGGGGTGGCACCGGGGAGCTGTTTTTT.

The chain links TRBV19 to TRBJ1-3; D not resolved. Germline V gene lookup returns CDR1 LNHDA and CDR2 SQIVND (reference sequence). The CDR3 totals 14 residues. Trimming removed 6 bases from V and 1 base from J, with 10 bases in between. The CDR3 here is CASRLGGSGNTIYF. The CDR3 DNA reads TGTGCCAGTAGACTGGGAGGATCTGGAAACACCATATATTTT.

The chain recombines TRBV29-1 with TRBJ1-1; possibly TRBD1 for D (5 bases). The germline V and J ends were trimmed by 8 bases and 3 bases, with 19 bases remaining between them. The germline gives CDR1 SQVTM, CDR2 ANQGSEA. This CDR3 is 14 amino acids long. This CDR3 reads CSPDWGRCDTEAFF. CDR3 coding DNA: TGCAGCCCCGATTGGGGCAGGTGTGACACTGAAGCTTTCTTT.

This chain uses TRBV6-5 with TRBJ2-7, with 9 positions matching TRBD2. The V gene's germline CDR1 is MNHEY and CDR2 SVGAGI. The CDR3 covers 15 residues. Trimming removed 4 bases from V and 3 bases from J; junction bases left unmatched: 7. The chain's CDR3 is CASSSPGRGGYEQYF. The CDR3 nucleotides read TGTGCCAGCAGTTCCCCAGGGCGGGGGGGCTACGAGCAGTACTTC.

The chain recombines TRBV19 with TRBJ2-3, with 11 bases identical to TRBD2. V trimming: 6 bases; J trimming: 2 bases; junction bases outside the gene matches: 25. From germline, CDR1 is LNHDA and CDR2 SQIVND (reference sequence). CDR3 length: 22 amino acids. As DNA, the CDR3 is TGTGCCAGTAGCAGGAAACTACTCAGCACTAGCGGGAGTCCTAATCCCACAGATACGCAGTATTTT. As protein: CASSRKLLSTSGSPNPTDTQYF.

This chain uses TRBV30 with TRBJ2-5; 9 bases map to TRBD1. V lost 1 base to trimming and J lost 5 bases; unmatched junction nucleotides: 8. The CDR3 totals 15 residues. The germline V gene encodes CDR1 GTSNPN and CDR2 SVGIG (reference sequence). CDR3 in DNA: TGTGCCTGGAGTGCCCACAGGGGGCAGGGGGAGACCCAGTACTTC. This translates into CAWSAHRGQGETQYF.

For the CDR3, the DNA is TGTGCCTGGAGTACCGGGACAGGGCCCGGAGGTGAAAAACTGTTTTTT. It encodes CAWSTGTGPGGEKLFF. This chain connects TRBV30 to TRBJ1-4; 9 bases fit TRBD1. The V gene's germline CDR1 is GTSNPN and CDR2 SVGIG (reference sequence). This CDR3 comprises 16 residues. V lost 2 bases and J lost 7; bases outside the gene matches: 11.

The V and J genes are TRBV30 and TRBJ1-6, with D maybe TRBD1 (5 bases). V was cut by 4 bases and J by 10 bases, with 11 bases left in between. The CDR3 is 12 amino acids. Germline loops: CDR1 GTSNPN, CDR2 SVGIG (reference sequence). CDR3 residues: CAWNSGRSPLHF. In DNA, the CDR3 is TGTGCCTGGAACTCAGGGCGCTCACCCCTCCACTTT.